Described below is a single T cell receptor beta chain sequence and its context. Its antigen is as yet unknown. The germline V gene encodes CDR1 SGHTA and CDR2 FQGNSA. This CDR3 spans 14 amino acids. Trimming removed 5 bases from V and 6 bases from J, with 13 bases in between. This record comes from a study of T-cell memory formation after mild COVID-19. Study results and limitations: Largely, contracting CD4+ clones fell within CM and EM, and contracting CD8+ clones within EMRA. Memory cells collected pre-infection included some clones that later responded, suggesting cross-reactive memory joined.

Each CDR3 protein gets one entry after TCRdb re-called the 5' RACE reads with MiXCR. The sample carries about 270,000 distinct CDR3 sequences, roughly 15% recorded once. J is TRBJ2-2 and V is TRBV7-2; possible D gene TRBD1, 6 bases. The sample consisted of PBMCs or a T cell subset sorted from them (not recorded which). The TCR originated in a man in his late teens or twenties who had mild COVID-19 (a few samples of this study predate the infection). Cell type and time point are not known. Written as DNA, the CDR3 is TGTGCCAGCAGCGAGTCAGGGGTAGCCGGGGAGCTGTTTTTT. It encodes CASSESGVAGELFF.